A selection of T cell receptor beta chains follows, all from one sample in a study of T cells in Graves' hyperthyroidism and ophthalmopathy. One entry per CDR3 protein, called by TCRdb with MiXCR from the multiplex PCR reads. Among almost 500,000 distinct CDR3 sequences, approximately 23% were seen once, and the ten largest hold under 55%. Input material: blood. The source is a woman in her 70s with Graves' ophthalmopathy. CDR3s include the opening cysteine and the closing phenylalanine or tryptophan. The order of the fields is V gene, J gene, CDR3 length, clone size, D gene, CDR3 protein, CDR3 DNA. A D gene is named only where the DNA matches it firmly. The size field is filled for only some rows; it gives once, few, many or a size class.

>TRBV20-1|TRBJ2-1|16|few|TRBD2
CSARNPGLASYNEQFF
TGCAGTGCTAGAAATCCGGGACTAGCCTCCTACAATGAGCAGTTCTTC
>TRBV30|TRBJ2-5|17|once|TRBD2
CAWRKWEPSGVGGTQYF
TGTGCCTGGAGAAAGTGGGAACCTAGCGGGGTGGGCGGGACCCAGTACTTC
>TRBV28|TRBJ1-1|15|many|TRBD1
CAHTRGDREGTEAFF
TGTGCCCACACTCGTGGGGACAGGGAGGGCACTGAAGCTTTCTTT
>TRBV20-1|TRBJ2-3|14|.|TRBD2
CSATTSGRGDTQYF
TGCAGTGCGACGACTAGCGGGAGAGGAGATACGCAGTATTTT
>TRBV10-3|TRBJ2-3|18|.|TRBD2
CAISESKGLPTSTDTQYF
TGTGCCATCAGTGAGTCTAAGGGACTACCTACTAGCACAGATACGCAGTATTTT
>TRBV27|TRBJ2-7|15|few|TRBD2
CASSLRGPGGYEQYF
TGTGCCAGCAGTTTGAGGGGCCCGGGGGGCTACGAGCAGTACTTC
>TRBV19|TRBJ2-1|15|.|TRBD2
CASSGTSGGPNEQFF
TGTGCCAGTAGTGGCACTAGCGGGGGGCCAAATGAGCAGTTCTTC
>TRBV7-2|TRBJ2-1|15|.|.
CASSSQTLSRGEQFF
TGTGCCAGCAGCTCACAGACGCTTTCCCGGGGGGAGCAGTTCTTC
>TRBV6-1|TRBJ1-6|13|.|.
CASRQELNSPLHF
TGTGCCAGCCGACAGGAGTTGAACTCACCCCTCCACTTT
>TRBV12-3/TRBV12-4|TRBJ2-1|14|.|TRBD2
CASTLEVGGAEQFF
TGTGCCAGCACCCTAGAGGTCGGGGGGGCTGAGCAGTTCTTC
>TRBV11-2|TRBJ2-1|16|few|.
CASRQGGTDLYNEQFF
TGTGCCAGCAGGCAGGGGGGGACAGACCTCTACAATGAGCAGTTCTTC
>TRBV19|TRBJ1-2|16|.|.
CASSPQIGGPGLGYTF
TGTGCCAGTAGTCCCCAGATAGGCGGGCCCGGTCTAGGCTACACCTTC
>TRBV2|TRBJ2-1|13|.|.
CASSEVPKPQQFF
TGTGCCAGCAGTGAAGTTCCTAAACCCCAGCAGTTCTTC
>TRBV2|TRBJ1-2|11|many|.
CASSPSWGYTF
TGTGCCAGCAGCCCAAGTTGGGGCTACACCTTC
>TRBV7-2|TRBJ1-3|14|many|TRBD1
CASSSGQGSDTIYF
TGTGCCAGCAGCTCGGGACAGGGTTCGGACACCATATATTTT
>TRBV5-1|TRBJ2-7|11|many|.
CASSPDREQYF
TGCGCCAGCAGCCCTGACAGAGAGCAGTACTTC
>TRBV30|TRBJ1-2|13|.|.
CAWDLGGSYGYAF
TGTGCCTGGGACCTGGGGGGGAGCTATGGCTACGCCTTC
>TRBV30|TRBJ2-7|13|.|.
CACRVELSYEQYF
TGTGCCTGTCGTGTGGAGTTATCCTACGAGCAGTACTTC
>TRBV7-9|TRBJ1-1|15|few|TRBD1
CASSLWEGARTEAFF
TGTGCCAGCAGCTTATGGGAGGGGGCTCGGACTGAAGCTTTCTTT
>TRBV6-2/TRBV6-3|TRBJ2-2|18|few|.
CASSSPSPGLTNTGELFF
TGTGCCAGCAGCTCACCCTCGCCAGGACTTACGAACACCGGGGAGCTGTTTTTT
>TRBV29-1|TRBJ2-5|13|many|TRBD1
CSVRTGVGETQYF
TGCAGCGTCAGGACAGGGGTGGGAGAGACCCAGTACTTC
>TRBV28|TRBJ2-3|12|many|TRBD1
CARGGVTDTQYF
TGTGCCAGAGGGGGCGTCACAGATACGCAGTATTTT
>TRBV28|TRBJ2-1|13|.|.
CASSVYLDNEQFF
TGTGCCAGCAGTGTATACTTGGACAATGAGCAGTTCTTC
>TRBV20-1|TRBJ1-1|17|many|.
CSAKSTTGFGQGTEAFF
TGCAGTGCTAAGAGTACGACAGGATTCGGCCAAGGGACTGAAGCTTTCTTT
>TRBV12-3/TRBV12-4|TRBJ2-7|12|.|.
CASTLGPGVQYF
TGTGCCAGCACCTTGGGCCCCGGAGTGCAGTACTTC
>TRBV7-3|TRBJ2-2|15|few|TRBD2
CASSQSGAATGELFF
TGTGCCAGCAGCCAAAGCGGGGCCGCTACCGGGGAGCTGTTTTTT
>TRBV29-1|TRBJ1-3|14|.|.
CSVELTGPGNTIYF
TGCAGCGTTGAGTTAACGGGGCCTGGAAACACCATATATTTT
>TRBV15|TRBJ2-5|13|.|TRBD2
CATRLAAQETQYF
TGTGCCACCAGACTAGCGGCGCAAGAGACCCAGTACTTC
>TRBV6-1|TRBJ1-3|13|few|.
CASTQSSGNTIYF
TGTGCCAGCACACAGTCCTCTGGAAACACCATATATTTT
>TRBV6-2/TRBV6-3|TRBJ2-7|13|.|.
CASSPDGTYEQYF
TGTGCCAGCAGTCCAGACGGTACCTACGAGCAGTACTTC
>TRBV10-3|TRBJ2-3|15|many|.
CAISYQTGSTDTQYF
TGTGCCATCAGTTACCAGACAGGAAGCACAGATACGCAGTATTTT
>TRBV12-3/TRBV12-4|TRBJ1-1|13|many|.
CASTFNIGTEAFF
TGTGCCAGCACTTTCAATATCGGCACTGAAGCTTTCTTT
>TRBV20-1|TRBJ1-2|11|.|TRBD1
CSALGQGGYTF
TGCAGTGCACTCGGACAGGGTGGCTACACCTTC
>TRBV6-1|TRBJ2-1|16|.|.
CASRERLVGSLNEQFF
TGTGCCAGCAGAGAGCGACTAGTCGGGTCCCTCAATGAGCAGTTCTTC
>TRBV5-1|TRBJ1-2|15|few|TRBD1
CASSDRDRGGYGYTF
TGCGCCAGCAGCGACCGGGACAGGGGTGGCTATGGCTACACCTTC
>TRBV28|TRBJ1-6|14|many|.
CASSPPPVISPLHF
TGTGCCAGCAGTCCTCCCCCTGTTATTTCACCCCTCCACTTT
>TRBV27|TRBJ1-2|14|many|.
CASSYGTGNYGYTF
TGTGCCAGCAGTTACGGTACGGGTAACTATGGCTACACCTTC
>TRBV5-1|TRBJ1-2|15|.|.
CASSYTSTEITRYTF
TGCGCCAGCAGCTACACATCGACAGAGATTACGCGCTACACCTTC
>TRBV11-2|TRBJ1-2|16|few|.
CASSLVSGGTGYGYTF
TGTGCCAGCAGCTTAGTCTCCGGGGGCACGGGCTATGGCTACACCTTC
>TRBV5-8|TRBJ2-2|17|once|.
CASSYTSGHTNTGELFF
TGTGCCAGCAGCTACACCTCGGGACACACGAACACCGGGGAGCTGTTTTTT
>TRBV28|TRBJ2-5|11|.|.
CASSLLRTQYF
TGTGCCAGCAGCCTCCTGCGGACCCAGTACTTC
>TRBV30|TRBJ2-3|16|.|TRBD2
CAWSALAGGPTDTQYF
TGTGCCTGGAGTGCCCTAGCGGGAGGGCCAACAGATACGCAGTATTTT
>TRBV5-1|TRBJ2-3|14|.|.
CASSQESGFDTQYF
TGCGCCAGCAGCCAAGAGTCGGGTTTCGATACGCAGTATTTT
>TRBV6-5|TRBJ1-1|14|many|.
CASSYGRSYTEAFF
TGTGCCAGCAGTTACGGCAGGAGTTACACTGAAGCTTTCTTT
>TRBV12-3/TRBV12-4|TRBJ1-2|14|few|.
CASTISQTNYGYTF
TGTGCCAGCACCATTAGTCAAACTAACTATGGCTACACCTTC
>TRBV9|TRBJ2-1|11|.|.
CASSTHNEQFF
TGTGCCAGCAGCACACACAATGAGCAGTTCTTC
>TRBV4-3|TRBJ1-2|15|.|TRBD1
CASSHPGQGLDGYTF
TGCGCCAGCAGCCACCCGGGACAGGGGCTTGATGGCTACACCTTC
>TRBV9|TRBJ1-3|16|few|.
CASSAEWGSSGNTIYF
TGTGCCAGCAGCGCGGAGTGGGGCAGCTCTGGAAACACCATATATTTT
>TRBV29-1|TRBJ2-7|13|few|TRBD2
CSAWTSGSYEQYF
TGCAGCGCCTGGACTAGCGGGAGTTACGAGCAGTACTTC
>TRBV2|TRBJ2-3|16|.|TRBD2
CASNKLAGVNTDTQYF
TGTGCCAGCAACAAACTAGCGGGAGTGAACACAGATACGCAGTATTTT
>TRBV11-2|TRBJ1-5|13|many|.
CASSLGPNQPQHF
TGTGCCAGCAGTTTAGGACCCAATCAGCCCCAGCATTTT
>TRBV27|TRBJ2-7|15|.|TRBD2
CASSPNRGGRYEQYF
TGTGCCAGCAGTCCCAACCGGGGGGGCAGGTACGAGCAGTACTTC
>TRBV7-6|TRBJ2-1|16|few|TRBD2
CASSSLAGGPDSEQFF
TGTGCCAGCAGCTCACTAGCGGGAGGACCGGATAGTGAGCAGTTCTTC
>TRBV2|TRBJ2-1|15|many|TRBD1
CASRTGTDPYNEQFF
TGTGCCAGCAGGACCGGGACAGACCCCTACAATGAGCAGTTCTTC